This TCR beta chain was captured by sequencing in a study of T-cell reconstitution after alpha-beta-depleted transplantation in children. The germline V gene encodes CDR1 MNHNS and CDR2 SASEGT. Trimming stripped 7 bases from V and 4 bases from J, with 18 bases between. The CDR3 contains 15 residues. Using unique molecular identifiers, the investigators prepared the TCRbeta library. MiXCR, applied by TCRdb to the PCR reads, yields one record per CDR3 protein. Seen here are about 610,000 distinct CDR3 sequences, over 9.5% observed once, and the top ten hold roughly 4%. The material sequenced was PBMCs from the stem cell graft donor, taken from the stem cell graft. The J gene is TRBJ2-3, the V gene TRBV6-1; D is tentatively TRBD1 or TRBD2 (5 bases each). This receptor was identified in a human donor who donated a stem cell graft to a child with acute myeloid leukemia. The chain's CDR3 is CASKLRDRGADTQYF. For the CDR3, the DNA is TGTGCCAGCAAGCTCCGGGACCGGGGCGCAGATACGCAGTATTTT.